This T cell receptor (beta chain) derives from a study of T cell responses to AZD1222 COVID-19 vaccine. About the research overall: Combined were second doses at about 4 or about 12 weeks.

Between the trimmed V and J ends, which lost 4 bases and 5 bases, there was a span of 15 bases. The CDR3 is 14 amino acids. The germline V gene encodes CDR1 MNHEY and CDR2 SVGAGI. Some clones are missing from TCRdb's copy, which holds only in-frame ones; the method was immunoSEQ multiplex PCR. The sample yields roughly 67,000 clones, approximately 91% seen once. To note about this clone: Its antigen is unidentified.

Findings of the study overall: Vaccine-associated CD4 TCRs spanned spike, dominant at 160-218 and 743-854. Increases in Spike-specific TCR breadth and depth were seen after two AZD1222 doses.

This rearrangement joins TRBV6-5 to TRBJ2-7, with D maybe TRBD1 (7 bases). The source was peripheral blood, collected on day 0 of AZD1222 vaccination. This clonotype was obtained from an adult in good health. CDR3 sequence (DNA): TGTGCCAGCAGTTCTTGGAGGGGGCAGGACGAGCAGTACTTC. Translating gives CASSSWRGQDEQYF.